The source of this TCR beta chain is a study of shared clonotypes between healthy human individuals. Study conclusions and caveats: Generation probability values for non-shared clonotypes were lower than those for clonotypes shared by all four donors.

Turning to this clone: Its antigen is not identified.

Trimming took 5 bases from V and 13 from J; bases not matched to a gene: 8. Germline V gene sequence: CDR1 GTSNPN, CDR2 SVGIG (reference sequence). The length of the CDR3 is 10 residues. Among the donors, all were Caucasian adults who lived in Nashville, Tennessee. Naive CD45RA+ and memory CD45RA-negative subsets were split from CD4+ cells. Execution of the assay was at deep level. The table came from immunoSEQ multiplex PCR; TCRdb's copy has only in-frame clones and leaves some out. The sample gives 600,000 to 700,000 clones, around 78% of which show up once; under 2% is in the top ten. Specimen: memory CD4+ T cells sorted from blood. Noted subset: CD45RA-negative fraction. This receptor was obtained from a woman aged 25 to 39 in good health. This chain connects TRBV30 to TRBJ2-7; TRBD2 matches 7 bases. As DNA, the CDR3 is TGTGCCTGGGGACTAGTTGATCCATACTTC. It is translated as CAWGLVDPYF.